The clone carrying this T cell receptor beta chain was seen just once. Its target is unknown. It was into CD45RA+ naive and CD45RA-negative memory subsets that the CD4+ cells were split. This sample was taken from a study of shared clonotypes between healthy human individuals. The V gene lost 2 bases and the J gene lost 4 bases, with 12 bases spanning the gap. Germline CDR1 KGHSH, CDR2 LQKENI. The CDR3 contains 16 residues. Findings and caveats of the study: Unshared clonotypes carried lower generation probabilities than those common to all four donors.

Here immunoSEQ multiplex PCR was the method, and the copy in TCRdb shows in-frame clones only, minus some. The sample has around 2.3 million clones, approximately 94% seen once. This TCR was recovered from a man between 18 and 29 years old in good health. The chain combines TRBV18 with TRBJ2-6; D is unclear. The sequencing input was naive CD4+ T cells sorted from blood. As to subset: CD45RA+ positively selected. Written as DNA, the CDR3 is TGTGCCAGCTCACCAATACCTATTTCCGGGGCCAACGTCCTGACTTTC. It yields the protein CASSPIPISGANVLTF.